The clone carrying this T cell receptor beta chain was observed at least ten times. The sample originates from a study of spatial heterogeneity in lung cancer. TCRdb called the 5' RACE reads again in MiXCR, with one record for every CDR3 protein. The sample carries roughly 21,000 distinct CDR3 sequences, less than 3.5% recorded once. Documented time point: sample taken at primary tumor resection. Frozen PBMC, nontumor lung or tumor provided whole RNA, which was sequenced unsorted. V was clipped by 1 base and J by 1 base, with 8 bases between them. CDR3 length: 14 residues. Germline CDR1 reads DFQATT; CDR2 reads SNEGSKA (reference sequence).

This material consisted of PBMCs, taken at surgery. This receptor was obtained from a female donor with early-stage non-small cell lung cancer. V gene TRBV20-1 combines with J gene TRBJ1-5; D unresolved. The CDR3 DNA follows: TGCAGTGCTAGAGCCGGGTCGAGCAATCAGCCCCAGCATTTT. Translation: CSARAGSSNQPQHF.